The 18 T cell receptor beta chains reported below all come from one sample, sequenced in a study of T-cell memory formation after mild COVID-19. TCRdb re-derived calls from the 5' RACE reads in MiXCR, one entry per CDR3 protein. The data hold around 310,000 distinct CDR3 sequences, with 20% to 25% observed a single time. The specimen was PBMCs or a T cell subset sorted from them (not recorded which). These receptors all stem from a young man who had mild COVID-19 (a few samples of this study predate the infection). Cell type and time point are not known.

The chain uses TRBV5-1 and TRBJ1-2; D ambiguous. Trimming cost V 0 bases and J 4 bases, with 7 bases left between them. This CDR3 contains 13 residues. Germline V gene sequence: CDR1 SGHRS, CDR2 YFSETQ. The CDR3 protein is CASSLEVGYGYTF. CDR3 DNA: TGCGCCAGCAGCTTGGAAGTCGGCTATGGCTACACCTTC.

This clonotype was counted only a few times. The chain links TRBV12-3 or TRBV12-4 to TRBJ1-5; possible D gene TRBD1, 6 bases. The V end lost 0 bases, the J end lost 6 bases, and 6 bases lay between the germline ends. The CDR3 extends over 13 amino acids. The CDR3 DNA sequence: TGTGCCAGCAGTTTAGCACAGGGTCAGCCCCAGCATTTT. Protein sequence: CASSLAQGQPQHF.

This chain joins TRBV5-1 and TRBJ2-2; 10 nucleotides align to TRBD2. The CDR3 has 17 amino acids. The V gene's germline CDR1 is SGHRS and CDR2 YFSETQ. The V and J ends lost 3 bases and 3 bases, in that order; junction bases with no gene match: 8. The CDR3 nucleotides read TGCGCCAGCAGCTCGCACCTAGCGGGGGCTTACACCGGGGAGCTGTTTTTT. Amino acid sequence: CASSSHLAGAYTGELFF.

This clonotype has just a few counts. The V gene is TRBV7-6, the J gene TRBJ2-1; unclear D gene. V lost 3 bases and J lost 7, with 10 bases in between. This CDR3 has 13 residues. The germline V gene encodes CDR1 SGHVS and CDR2 FNYEAQ. The CDR3 loop is CASSFTVGNEQFF. DNA for the CDR3: TGTGCCAGCAGCTTCACCGTGGGGAATGAGCAGTTCTTC.

The chain employs TRBV28 and TRBJ2-1; perhaps TRBD1 as D (5 bases). The germline gives CDR1 MDHEN, CDR2 SYDVKM. Trimming shortened V by 10 bases and J by 8 bases, and 18 bases separated the two germline ends. The CDR3 spans 13 residues. This chain's CDR3 is CATEPQGYYEQFF. CDR3 nucleotides: TGTGCCACCGAGCCGCAGGGTTATTATGAGCAGTTCTTC. Drawing the rest from reference TRBV28 and TRBJ2-1, the complete variable domain is DVKVTQSSRYLVKRTGEKVFLECVQDMDHENMFWYRQDPGLGLRLIYFSYDVKMKEKGDIPEGYSVSREKKERFSLILESASTNQTSMYLCATEPQGYYEQFFGPGTRLTVL.

This clonotype was recorded a few times. The chain combines TRBV7-3 with TRBJ2-2, with D unclear. The CDR3 covers 12 residues. Germline V gene sequence: CDR1 SGHTA, CDR2 FQGTGA. Trimming removed 5 bases at V and 9 bases at J, with 10 bases between. The CDR3 DNA reads TGTGCCAGCAGCGCCAACAGTCGGGAGCTGTTTTTT. This sequence encodes CASSANSRELFF. Supplemented by reference TRBV7-3 and TRBJ2-2, the full variable domain reads GAGVSQTPSNKVTEKGKYVELRCDPISGHTALYWYRQSLGQGPEFLIYFQGTGAADDSGLPNDRFFAVRPEGSVSTLKIQRTERGDSAVYLCASSANSRELFFGEGSRLTVL.

This clonotype has more than one count but fewer than ten. The chain couples TRBV20-1 to TRBJ2-3, with D possibly matching TRBD1 (6 bases). Per germline, CDR1 DFQATT and CDR2 SNEGSKA (reference sequence). The length of the CDR3 is 15 residues. Trimming pared 5 bases from V and 5 bases from J, leaving 20 bases between. The CDR3 nucleotides read TGCAGTGCTTCCGGGACACTATCCTCTGGAGATACGCAGTATTTT. This codes for CSASGTLSSGDTQYF.

The chain employs TRBV9 and TRBJ2-6; a weak D match, TRBD1 (5 bases). The CDR3 runs to 16 residues. V shed 2 bases and J shed 2 bases, with 11 bases lying between them. CDR1 is SGDLS and CDR2 is YYNGEE in the germline V gene. CDR3 sequence (DNA): TGTGCCAGCAGCGTTGCAGGGTGGGCTGGGGCCAACGTCCTGACTTTC. Translated: CASSVAGWAGANVLTF.

The chain couples TRBV9 to TRBJ1-5; D gene unclear. V was pared by 0 bases and J by 3 bases, with 4 bases between. Germline V gene sequence: CDR1 SGDLS, CDR2 YYNGEE. CDR3 size: 13 residues. CDR3 sequence: CASSVDYNQPQHF. In DNA form, the CDR3 reads TGTGCCAGCAGCGTAGATTACAATCAGCCCCAGCATTTT.

The genes are TRBV18 and TRBJ1-5; TRBD1 is a possible D gene (5 bases). Trimming pared 4 bases from V and 3 bases from J, leaving 16 bases between. Germline V lookup: CDR1 KGHSH, CDR2 LQKENI. The CDR3 consists of 16 residues. The CDR3 spells CASSRQGPTDNQPQHF. In nucleotides, the CDR3 is TGTGCCAGCTCACGGCAGGGACCGACCGACAATCAGCCCCAGCATTTT.

This sequence joins TRBV7-2 and TRBJ1-2; a weak D match, TRBD1 (6 bases). CDR1 SGHTA and CDR2 FQGNSA come from the germline V gene. Trimming cost V 2 bases and J 8 bases, with 12 bases left between them. The CDR3 has 13 amino acids. The CDR3 DNA is TGTGCCAGCAGCTTAAGAGGGGGTAGGGGCTACACCTTC. Translated: CASSLRGGRGYTF.

This clonotype came up a few times. This chain joins TRBV5-1 and TRBJ2-7; 7 bases map to TRBD2. From germline, CDR1 is SGHRS and CDR2 YFSETQ. Trimming at V came to 6 bases and at J to 2 bases, leaving 8 bases not matched to a gene. This CDR3 has 14 residues. In nucleotides, the CDR3 is TGCGCCAGCACCAATGGGAGGGGTGCCTACGAGCAGTACTTC. Translated: CASTNGRGAYEQYF. Looking up the rest from reference TRBV5-1 and TRBJ2-7 gives the full variable domain: KAGVTQTPRYLIKTRGQQVTLSCSPISGHRSVSWYQQTPGQGLQFLFEYFSETQRNKGNFPGRFSGRQFSNSRSEMNVSTLELGDSALYLCASTNGRGAYEQYFGPGTRLTVT.

The chain carries TRBV7-3 and TRBJ2-3; D ambiguous. The CDR3 consists of 16 residues. CDR1 and CDR2 from the germline V gene are SGHTA and FQGTGA. Between the trimmed V and J ends, which lost 2 bases and 0 bases, there was a span of 12 bases. The CDR3 reads CASSLLGPPSTDTQYF. The CDR3, as DNA: TGTGCCAGCAGCTTACTCGGGCCACCTAGCACAGATACGCAGTATTTT.

This clonotype occurred many times. The chain links TRBV3-1 to TRBJ2-5; TRBD2 matches at 11 bases. The CDR3 is 16 amino acids. Trimming took 5 bases from V and 3 from J; bases not matched to a gene: 8. Germline CDR1 reads LGHDT; CDR2 reads YNNKEL (reference sequence). The CDR3 here is CASSAALAGGKETQYF. CDR3 sequence (DNA): TGTGCCAGCAGCGCCGCTTTAGCGGGGGGGAAAGAGACCCAGTACTTC.

This clonotype was seen more than once but under ten times. The chain carries TRBV5-1 and TRBJ1-6, with unresolved D. CDR1 is SGHRS, CDR2 YFSETQ, per germline. The length of the CDR3 is 16 residues. With 1 base removed from V and 10 bases from J, the gap between germline ends came to 18 bases. The CDR3 DNA reads as TGCGCCAGCAGCTTGTGGCAGGTTGTAAATGGATCACCCCTCCACTTT. This sequence encodes CASSLWQVVNGSPLHF. Filled out from reference TRBV5-1 and TRBJ1-6, the complete variable domain reads KAGVTQTPRYLIKTRGQQVTLSCSPISGHRSVSWYQQTPGQGLQFLFEYFSETQRNKGNFPGRFSGRQFSNSRSEMNVSTLELGDSALYLCASSLWQVVNGSPLHFGNGTRLTVT.

This clonotype came up a few times. The rearrangement uses TRBV30 and TRBJ1-6; no clear D gene. CDR1 is GTSNPN, CDR2 SVGIG, per germline (reference sequence). Trimming took off 1 base at V and 2 bases at J, with 3 bases between the two ends. This CDR3 is built from 13 residues. CDR3 nucleotide sequence: TGTGCCTGGAGTGGGACCTATAATTCACCCCTCCACTTT. This encodes CAWSGTYNSPLHF.

The chain is built from TRBV7-2 and TRBJ1-1; D is ambiguous. Deletions cut 1 base from V and 11 bases from J, with 14 bases between. There are 13 residues in the CDR3. From germline, CDR1 is SGHTA and CDR2 FQGNSA. CDR3 residues: CASSLGGRLDAFF. The DNA of the CDR3 is TGTGCCAGCAGCTTAGGCGGACGGTTAGACGCTTTCTTT.

This clonotype was recorded a few times. The genes are TRBV7-2 and TRBJ1-2; D call uncertain. CDR3 length: 14 residues. Trimming pared 3 bases from V and 8 bases from J, leaving 16 bases between. CDR1 SGHTA and CDR2 FQGNSA come from the germline V gene. The CDR3 bases are TGTGCCAGCAGCTTTGAACAGACCTTTCGGGGCTACACCTTC. Translated, it gives CASSFEQTFRGYTF.